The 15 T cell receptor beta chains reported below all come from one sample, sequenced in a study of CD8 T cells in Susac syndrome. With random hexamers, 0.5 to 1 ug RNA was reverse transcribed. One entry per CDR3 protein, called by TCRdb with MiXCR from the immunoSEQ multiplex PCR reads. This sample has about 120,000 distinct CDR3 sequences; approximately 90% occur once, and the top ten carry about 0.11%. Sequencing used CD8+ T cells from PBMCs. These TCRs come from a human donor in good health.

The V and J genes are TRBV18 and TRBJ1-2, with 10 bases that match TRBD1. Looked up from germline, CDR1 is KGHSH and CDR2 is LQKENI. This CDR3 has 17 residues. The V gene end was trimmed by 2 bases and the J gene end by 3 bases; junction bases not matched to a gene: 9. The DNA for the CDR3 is TGTGCCAGCTCACCAACCGGGACAGGGGAACGGGACTATGGCTACACCTTC. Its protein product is CASSPTGTGERDYGYTF.

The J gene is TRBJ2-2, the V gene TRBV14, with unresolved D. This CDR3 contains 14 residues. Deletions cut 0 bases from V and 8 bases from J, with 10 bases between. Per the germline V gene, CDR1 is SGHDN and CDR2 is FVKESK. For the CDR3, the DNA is TGTGCCAGCAGCCAAGATACGACCCGTGGGGAGCTGTTTTTT. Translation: CASSQDTTRGELFF.

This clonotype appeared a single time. The CDR3 region is CATGMGVVGNTIYF. CDR3 DNA: TGTGCCACCGGAATGGGGGTCGTTGGAAACACCATATATTTT. The rearrangement joins TRBV12-3 or TRBV12-4 to TRBJ1-3, with a possible D match to TRBD1 (5 bases). The CDR3 length is 14 residues. Trimming removed 10 bases at V and 3 bases at J, with 16 bases between.

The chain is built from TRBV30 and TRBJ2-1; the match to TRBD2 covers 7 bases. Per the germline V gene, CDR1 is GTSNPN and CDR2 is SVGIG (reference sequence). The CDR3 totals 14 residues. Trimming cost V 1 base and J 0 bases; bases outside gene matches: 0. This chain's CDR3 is CAWSASGSYNEQFF. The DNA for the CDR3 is TGTGCCTGGAGTGCTAGCGGCTCCTACAATGAGCAGTTCTTC.

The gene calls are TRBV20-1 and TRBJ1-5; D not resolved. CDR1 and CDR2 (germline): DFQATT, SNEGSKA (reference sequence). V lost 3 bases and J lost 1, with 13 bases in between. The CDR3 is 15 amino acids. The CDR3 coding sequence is TGCAGTGCTAGTAAGGAGGAACGGAGCAATCAGCCCCAGCATTTT. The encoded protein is CSASKEERSNQPQHF.

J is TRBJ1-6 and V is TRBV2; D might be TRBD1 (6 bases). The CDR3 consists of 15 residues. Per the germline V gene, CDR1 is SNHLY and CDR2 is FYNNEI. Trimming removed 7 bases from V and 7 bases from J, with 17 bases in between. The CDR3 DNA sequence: TGTGCCAGCAAGGAACAGGGTTCGAGGAATTCACCCCTCCACTTT. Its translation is CASKEQGSRNSPLHF. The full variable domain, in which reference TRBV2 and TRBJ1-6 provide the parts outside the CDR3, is EPEVTQTPSHQVTQMGQEVILRCVPISNHLYFYWYRQILGQKVEFLVSFYNNEISEKSEIFDDQFSVERPDGSNFTLKIRSTKLEDSAMYFCASKEQGSRNSPLHFGNGTRLTVT.

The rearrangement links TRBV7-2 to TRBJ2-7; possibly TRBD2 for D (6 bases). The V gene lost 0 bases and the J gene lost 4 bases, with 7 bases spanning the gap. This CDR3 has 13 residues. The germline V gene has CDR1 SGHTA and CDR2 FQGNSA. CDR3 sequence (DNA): TGTGCCAGCAGCTTAGCTGCGGGGTACGAGCAGTACTTC. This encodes CASSLAAGYEQYF.

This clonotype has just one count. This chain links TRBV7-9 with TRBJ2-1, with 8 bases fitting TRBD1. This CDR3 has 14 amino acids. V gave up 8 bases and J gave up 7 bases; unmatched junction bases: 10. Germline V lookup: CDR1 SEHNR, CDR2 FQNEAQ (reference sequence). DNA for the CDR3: TGTGCCAGCCGCTCTCTCGACAGGGGAAATGAGCAGTTCTTC. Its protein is CASRSLDRGNEQFF.

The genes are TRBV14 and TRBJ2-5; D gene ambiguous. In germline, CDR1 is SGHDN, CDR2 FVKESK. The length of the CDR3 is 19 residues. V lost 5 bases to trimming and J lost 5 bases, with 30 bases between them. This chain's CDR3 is CASSLNGQTTRLDRETQYF. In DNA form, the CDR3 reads TGTGCCAGCAGCTTGAATGGGCAGACAACTCGACTTGACCGGGAGACCCAGTACTTC.

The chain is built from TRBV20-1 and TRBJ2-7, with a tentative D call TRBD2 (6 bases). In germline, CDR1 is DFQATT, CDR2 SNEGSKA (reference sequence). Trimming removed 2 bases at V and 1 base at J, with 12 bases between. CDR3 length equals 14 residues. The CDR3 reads CSARRASASYEQYF. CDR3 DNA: TGCAGTGCTAGAAGGGCTAGCGCGTCCTACGAGCAGTACTTC.

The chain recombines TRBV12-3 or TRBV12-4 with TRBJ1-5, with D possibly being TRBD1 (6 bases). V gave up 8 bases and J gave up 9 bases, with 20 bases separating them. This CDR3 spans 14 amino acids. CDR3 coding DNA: TGTGCCAGCGGGGCGTCAGGGGAAGGGTCGCCCCAGCATTTT. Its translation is CASGASGEGSPQHF.

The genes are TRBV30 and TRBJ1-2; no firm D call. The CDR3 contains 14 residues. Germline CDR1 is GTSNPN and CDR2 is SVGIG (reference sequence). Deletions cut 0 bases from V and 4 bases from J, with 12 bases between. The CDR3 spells CAWSVGLPRYGYTF. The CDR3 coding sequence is TGTGCCTGGAGTGTAGGATTGCCACGCTATGGCTACACCTTC.

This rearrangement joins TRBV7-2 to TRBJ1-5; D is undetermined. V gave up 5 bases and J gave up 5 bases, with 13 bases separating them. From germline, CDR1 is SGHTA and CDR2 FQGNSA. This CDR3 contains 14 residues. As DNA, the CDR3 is TGTGCCAGCAGCCTCGAGGGTACCTATCAGCCCCAGCATTTT. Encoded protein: CASSLEGTYQPQHF.

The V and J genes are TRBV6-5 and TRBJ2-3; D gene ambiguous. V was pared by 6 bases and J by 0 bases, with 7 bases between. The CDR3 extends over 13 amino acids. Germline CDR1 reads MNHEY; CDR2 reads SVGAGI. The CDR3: CASSRSSTDTQYF. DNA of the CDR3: TGTGCCAGCAGCCGTTCTAGCACAGATACGCAGTATTTT.

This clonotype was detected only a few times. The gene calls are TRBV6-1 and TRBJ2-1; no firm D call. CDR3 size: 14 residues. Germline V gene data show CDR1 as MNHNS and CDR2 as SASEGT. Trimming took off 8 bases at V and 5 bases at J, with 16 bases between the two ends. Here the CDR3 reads CASAADLDNNEQFF. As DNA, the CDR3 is TGTGCCAGCGCGGCGGATCTTGATAACAATGAGCAGTTCTTC.